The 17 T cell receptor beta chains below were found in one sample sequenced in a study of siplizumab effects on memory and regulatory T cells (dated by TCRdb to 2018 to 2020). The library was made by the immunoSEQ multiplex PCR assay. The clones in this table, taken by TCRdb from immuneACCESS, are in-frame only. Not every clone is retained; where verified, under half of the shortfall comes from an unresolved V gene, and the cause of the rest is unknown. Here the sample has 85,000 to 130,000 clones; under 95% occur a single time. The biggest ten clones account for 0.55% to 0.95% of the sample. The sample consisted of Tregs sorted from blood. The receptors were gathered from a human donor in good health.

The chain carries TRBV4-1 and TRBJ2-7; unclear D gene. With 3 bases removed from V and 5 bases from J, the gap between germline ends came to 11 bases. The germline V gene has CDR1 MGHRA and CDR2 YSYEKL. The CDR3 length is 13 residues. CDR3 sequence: CASSHLGSHEQYF. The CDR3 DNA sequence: TGCGCCAGCAGCCATTTAGGGTCCCACGAGCAGTACTTC.

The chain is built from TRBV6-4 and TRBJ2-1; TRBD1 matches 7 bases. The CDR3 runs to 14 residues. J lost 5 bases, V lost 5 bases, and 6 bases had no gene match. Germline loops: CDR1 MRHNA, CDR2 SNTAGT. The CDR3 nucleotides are TGTGCCAGCAGTATCACGGACAGGAACAATGAGCAGTTCTTC. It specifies CASSITDRNNEQFF.

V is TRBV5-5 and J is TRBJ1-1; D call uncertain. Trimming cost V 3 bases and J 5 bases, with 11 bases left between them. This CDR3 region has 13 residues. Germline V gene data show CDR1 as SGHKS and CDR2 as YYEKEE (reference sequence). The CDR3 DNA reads TGTGCCAGCAGCTGGCAAAGTCAAACTGAAGCTTTCTTT. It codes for CASSWQSQTEAFF.

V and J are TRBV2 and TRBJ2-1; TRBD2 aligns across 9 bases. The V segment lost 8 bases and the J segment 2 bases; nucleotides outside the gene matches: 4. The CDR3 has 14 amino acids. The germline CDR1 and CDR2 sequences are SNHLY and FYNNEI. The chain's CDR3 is CASAGLATYNEQFF. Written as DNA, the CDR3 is TGTGCCAGCGCCGGACTAGCGACCTACAATGAGCAGTTCTTC. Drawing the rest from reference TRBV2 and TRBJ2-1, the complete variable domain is EPEVTQTPSHQVTQMGQEVILRCVPISNHLYFYWYRQILGQKVEFLVSFYNNEISEKSEIFDDQFSVERPDGSNFTLKIRSTKLEDSAMYFCASAGLATYNEQFFGPGTRLTVL.

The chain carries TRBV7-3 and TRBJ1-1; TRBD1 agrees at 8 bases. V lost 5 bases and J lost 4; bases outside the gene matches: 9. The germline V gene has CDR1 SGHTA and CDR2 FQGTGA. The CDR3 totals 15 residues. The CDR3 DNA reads TGTGCCAGCAGCGCGGACAGGGTTCGGGGCACTGAAGCTTTCTTT. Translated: CASSADRVRGTEAFF.

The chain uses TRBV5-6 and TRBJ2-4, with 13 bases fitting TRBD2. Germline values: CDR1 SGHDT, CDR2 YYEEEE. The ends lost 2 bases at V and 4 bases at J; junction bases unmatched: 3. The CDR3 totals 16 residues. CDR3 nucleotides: TGTGCCAGCAGCTTACGGACTAGCGGGAGAAAAAACATTCAGTACTTC. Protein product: CASSLRTSGRKNIQYF. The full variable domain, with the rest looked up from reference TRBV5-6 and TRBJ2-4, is DAGVTQSPTHLIKTRGQQVTLRCSPKSGHDTVSWYQQALGQGPQFIFQYYEEEERQRGNFPDRFSGHQFPNYSSELNVNALLLGDSALYLCASSLRTSGRKNIQYFGAGTRLSVL.

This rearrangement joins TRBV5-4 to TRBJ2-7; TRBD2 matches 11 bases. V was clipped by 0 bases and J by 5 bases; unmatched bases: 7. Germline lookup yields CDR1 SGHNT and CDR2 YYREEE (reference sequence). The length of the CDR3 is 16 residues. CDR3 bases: TGTGCCAGCAGCTTGGACTTGACGACTAGCGGGAACGAGCAGTACTTC. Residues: CASSLDLTTSGNEQYF.

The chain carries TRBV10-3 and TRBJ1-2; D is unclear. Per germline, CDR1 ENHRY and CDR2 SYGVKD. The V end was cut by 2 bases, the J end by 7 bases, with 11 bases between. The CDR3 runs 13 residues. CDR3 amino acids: CAISEGFSGGYTF. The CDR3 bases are TGTGCCATCAGTGAGGGGTTCTCCGGTGGCTACACCTTC.

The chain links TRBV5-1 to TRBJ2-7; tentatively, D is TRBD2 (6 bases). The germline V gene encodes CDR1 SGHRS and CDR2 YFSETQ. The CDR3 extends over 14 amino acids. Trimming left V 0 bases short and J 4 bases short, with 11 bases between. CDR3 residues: CASSLDHSGYEQYF. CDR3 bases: TGCGCCAGCAGCTTGGACCATAGCGGTTACGAGCAGTACTTC. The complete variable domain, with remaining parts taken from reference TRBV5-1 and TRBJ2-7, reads KAGVTQTPRYLIKTRGQQVTLSCSPISGHRSVSWYQQTPGQGLQFLFEYFSETQRNKGNFPGRFSGRQFSNSRSEMNVSTLELGDSALYLCASSLDHSGYEQYFGPGTRLTVT.

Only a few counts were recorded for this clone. This CDR3 is CASSEYQGIQPQHF. CDR3 bases: TGTGCCAGCAGTGAGTACCAGGGTATCCAGCCCCAGCATTTT. The chain has TRBV2 and TRBJ1-5; TRBD1 is a possible D gene (5 bases). This CDR3 has 14 amino acids. Between the trimmed V and J ends, which lost 3 bases and 7 bases, there was a span of 13 bases. CDR1 SNHLY and CDR2 FYNNEI come from the germline V gene.

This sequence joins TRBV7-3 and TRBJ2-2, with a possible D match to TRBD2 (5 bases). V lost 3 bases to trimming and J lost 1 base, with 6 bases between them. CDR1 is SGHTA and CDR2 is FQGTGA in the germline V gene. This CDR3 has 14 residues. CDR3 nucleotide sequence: TGTGCCAGCAGCTTCAGCGGGAACACCGGGGAGCTGTTTTTT. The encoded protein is CASSFSGNTGELFF.

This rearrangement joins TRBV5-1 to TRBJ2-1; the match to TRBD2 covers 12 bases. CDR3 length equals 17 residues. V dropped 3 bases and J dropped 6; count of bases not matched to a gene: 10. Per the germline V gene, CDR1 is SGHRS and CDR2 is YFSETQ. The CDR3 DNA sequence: TGCGCCAGCAGCTCTTTCGGACTAGCGGGATTTAGCAATGAGCAGTTCTTC. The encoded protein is CASSSFGLAGFSNEQFF.

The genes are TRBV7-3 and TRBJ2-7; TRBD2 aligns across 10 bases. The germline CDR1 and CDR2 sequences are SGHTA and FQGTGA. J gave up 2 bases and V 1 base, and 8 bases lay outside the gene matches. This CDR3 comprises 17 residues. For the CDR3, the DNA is TGTGCCAGCAGCTTAATTCTCCTAGCGGGAGTAACCTACGAGCAGTACTTC. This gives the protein CASSLILLAGVTYEQYF.

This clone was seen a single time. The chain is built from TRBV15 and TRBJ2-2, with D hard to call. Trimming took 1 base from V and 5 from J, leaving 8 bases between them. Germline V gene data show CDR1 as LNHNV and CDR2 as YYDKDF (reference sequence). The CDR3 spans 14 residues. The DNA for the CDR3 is TGTGCCACCAGCAGAGCGGGTTTTACCGGGGAGCTGTTTTTT. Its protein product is CATSRAGFTGELFF.

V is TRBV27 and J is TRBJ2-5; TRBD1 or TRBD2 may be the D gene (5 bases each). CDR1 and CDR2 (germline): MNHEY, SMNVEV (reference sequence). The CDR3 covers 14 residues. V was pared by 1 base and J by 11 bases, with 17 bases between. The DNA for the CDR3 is TGTGCCAGCAGTTTATGGGCCAGGGTGGGGGAGCAGTACTTC. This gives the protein CASSLWARVGEQYF.

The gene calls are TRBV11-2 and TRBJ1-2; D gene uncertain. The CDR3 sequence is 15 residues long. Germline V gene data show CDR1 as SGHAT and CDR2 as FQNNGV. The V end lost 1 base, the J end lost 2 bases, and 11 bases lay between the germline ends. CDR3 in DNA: TGTGCCAGCAGCTTAGCTCCGGGCGCCAACTATGGCTACACCTTC. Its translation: CASSLAPGANYGYTF.

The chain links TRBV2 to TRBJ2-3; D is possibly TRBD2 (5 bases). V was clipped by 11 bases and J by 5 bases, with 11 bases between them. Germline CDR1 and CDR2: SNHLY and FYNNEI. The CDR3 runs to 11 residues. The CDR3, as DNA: TGTGCCTGCGGAGGAGGAGATACGCAGTATTTT. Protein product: CACGGGDTQYF.